The 23 T cell receptor beta chains below come from one sample, sequenced in a study of blood T cell repertoires in COVID-19. The repertoire was sequenced with immunoSEQ multiplex PCR; TCRdb's copy has only in-frame clones and lacks some. The repertoire consists of around 290,000 clones, with about nine tenths occurring once and the leading ten covering 1.5% to 2%. What was sequenced was PBMCs or T cells enriched from blood (not recorded which). The receptors were sampled from a woman aged 40 to 50 who had recovered from COVID-19.

The CDR3 coding sequence is TGTGCCAGCAGCGCTCTAGGTGATGAGCAGTTCTTC. Translation gives CASSALGDEQFF. The rearrangement uses TRBV9 and TRBJ2-1; D gene uncertain. The CDR3 consists of 12 residues. CDR1 is SGDLS and CDR2 is YYNGEE in the germline V gene. The V gene lost 3 bases and the J gene lost 8 bases, with 9 bases spanning the gap.

CDR3 in amino acids: CASSLTGTTGEQYF. CDR3 DNA sequence: TGCGCCAGCAGCTTGACGGGCACAACGGGGGAGCAGTACTTC. This chain uses TRBV5-1 with TRBJ2-7; the D gene is possibly TRBD2 (5 bases). CDR3 length: 14 amino acids. Germline-derived CDR1 and CDR2 are SGHRS and YFSETQ. V lost 1 base, J lost 7 bases, and 15 bases lay in between. Full variable domain (remainder filled in from reference TRBV5-1 and TRBJ2-7): KAGVTQTPRYLIKTRGQQVTLSCSPISGHRSVSWYQQTPGQGLQFLFEYFSETQRNKGNFPGRFSGRQFSNSRSEMNVSTLELGDSALYLCASSLTGTTGEQYFGPGTRLTVT.

This rearrangement joins TRBV27 to TRBJ1-1; D not certain. CDR1 and CDR2 (germline): MNHEY, SMNVEV (reference sequence). The CDR3 runs 12 residues. Trimming took off 6 bases at V and 3 bases at J, with 8 bases between the two ends. This chain's CDR3 is CASRTLYTEAFF. The CDR3 DNA follows: TGTGCCAGCAGAACTCTTTACACTGAAGCTTTCTTT.

The V call is TRBV24-1, the J call TRBJ1-2; 8 bases map to TRBD1. Losses at the gene ends were 2 bases for V and 4 bases for J; bases not matched to a gene: 8. The CDR3 is 16 amino acids. In germline, CDR1 is KGHDR, CDR2 SFDVKD. The CDR3 DNA reads TGTGCCACCAGTGATTCCCGGACAGGGAGTATCTATGGCTACACCTTC. Protein sequence: CATSDSRTGSIYGYTF.

This sequence joins TRBV6-5 and TRBJ2-1; 7 nucleotides agree with TRBD2. V shed 5 bases, J shed 8 bases, and the junction held 9 bases outside the gene matches. Germline lookup yields CDR1 MNHEY and CDR2 SVGAGI. CDR3 length: 14 residues. The DNA for the CDR3 is TGTGCCAGCAGTACGGCGGGAGAATTATATGAGCAGTTCTTC. Translating it yields CASSTAGELYEQFF.

This rearrangement joins TRBV3-1 (or the pseudogene TRBV3-2) to TRBJ1-6; D is unclear. V lost 1 base, J lost 10 bases, and 5 bases lay in between. Germline V gene lookup returns CDR1 LGHDT and CDR2 YNNKEL (reference sequence). This CDR3 contains 12 residues. Here the CDR3 reads CASSQGQSPLHF. CDR3 in DNA: TGTGCCAGCAGCCAAGGGCAATCACCCCTCCACTTT.

This clone was seen a handful of times. The chain combines TRBV7-3 with TRBJ1-6, with unresolved D. Germline CDR1 and CDR2: SGHTA and FQGTGA. Trimming cost V 0 bases and J 4 bases, with 4 bases left between them. The CDR3 totals 14 residues. The CDR3 coding sequence is TGTGCCAGCAGCTTAACACAGTATAATTCACCCCTCCACTTT. This gives the protein CASSLTQYNSPLHF.

In its sample, this clone was seen once. This chain uses TRBV9 with TRBJ1-5, with 8 bases identical to TRBD1. V lost 2 bases to trimming and J lost 3 bases; unmatched junction nucleotides: 1. Germline CDR1 and CDR2: SGDLS and YYNGEE. There are 14 residues in the CDR3. The CDR3 spells CASSVTGDNQPQHF. The CDR3 DNA sequence: TGTGCCAGCAGCGTGACAGGGGACAATCAGCCCCAGCATTTT.

J is TRBJ1-2 and V is TRBV30; unclear D gene. This CDR3 has 12 amino acids. V lost 7 bases to trimming and J lost 7 bases, with 16 bases between them. Germline V gives CDR1 GTSNPN, CDR2 SVGIG (reference sequence). CDR3 DNA sequence: TGTGCCTACTACATCGACCGGGGTGGCTACACCTTC. Encoded protein: CAYYIDRGGYTF.

The chain is built from TRBV21-1 and TRBJ1-1. TRBV21-1 is designated a pseudogene. The CDR3 is made up of 15 amino acids. The CDR3 DNA reads TGTGCCAGCAGCAAAGCGCGGGCGTTATGCACTGAAGCTTTCTTT. Translation gives CASSKARALCTEAFF.

V and J are TRBV30 and TRBJ2-1, with 9 positions matching TRBD2. The CDR3 covers 15 residues. Germline V gene data show CDR1 as GTSNPN and CDR2 as SVGIG (reference sequence). J was trimmed by 0 bases and V by 8 bases; bases with no gene match: 8. CDR3 amino acids: CARSSGGYSYNEQFF. The CDR3 nucleotides are TGTGCCCGAAGCAGCGGGGGGTACTCCTACAATGAGCAGTTCTTC.

The V gene is TRBV12-5, the J gene TRBJ1-2; possible D gene TRBD1, 6 bases. The germline gives CDR1 LGHNT, CDR2 FRNRAP. The CDR3 covers 21 residues. Trimming removed 2 bases from V and 0 bases from J, with 28 bases in between. CDR3 sequence (DNA): TGTGCTAGTGGTTTGTGTGGGTTCAGAATCAACCGGGACACAGCTAACTATGGCTACACCTTC. Translating gives CASGLCGFRINRDTANYGYTF. The variable domain in full, with the rest retrieved from reference TRBV12-5 and TRBJ1-2, is DARVTQTPRHKVTEMGQEVTMRCQPILGHNTVFWYRQTMMQGLELLAYFRNRAPLDDSGMPKDRFSAEMPDATLATLKIQPSEPRDSAVYFCASGLCGFRINRDTANYGYTFGSGTRLTVV.

The chain recombines TRBV12-3 or TRBV12-4 with TRBJ1-5; no reliable D call. Between the trimmed V and J ends, which lost 3 bases and 2 bases, there was a span of 5 bases. This CDR3 comprises 13 residues. CDR3 sequence reads: CASSFQGNQPQHF. CDR3 nucleotide sequence: TGTGCCAGCAGTTTCCAGGGCAATCAGCCCCAGCATTTT.

This rearrangement joins TRBV6-1 to TRBJ1-2; 9 positions match TRBD1. V shed 4 bases, J shed 4 bases, and the junction held 7 bases outside the gene matches. The CDR3 spans 15 residues. The germline V gene has CDR1 MNHNS and CDR2 SASEGT. The CDR3 spells CASSAAGTGSYGYTF. The CDR3 DNA sequence: TGTGCCAGCAGTGCAGCCGGGACAGGGTCCTATGGCTACACCTTC.

A few counts support this clone. This chain links TRBV5-4 with TRBJ2-2; D perhaps matches TRBD2 (5 bases). Germline CDR1 reads SGHNT; CDR2 reads YYREEE (reference sequence). The CDR3 has 14 amino acids. V was shortened by 1 base and J by 4 bases, with 8 bases between the two germline ends. As DNA, the CDR3 is TGTGCCAGCAGCTTGCCTAGCCCCACCGGGGAGCTGTTTTTT. It yields the protein CASSLPSPTGELFF. Complete variable domain (other parts from reference TRBV5-4 and TRBJ2-2): ETGVTQSPTHLIKTRGQQVTLRCSSQSGHNTVSWYQQALGQGPQFIFQYYREEENGRGNFPPRFSGLQFPNYSSELNVNALELDDSALYLCASSLPSPTGELFFGEGSRLTVL.

This clone occurred a few times. The V gene is TRBV19, the J gene TRBJ2-5; TRBD2 might be the D (6 bases). The CDR3 consists of 13 residues. V lost 7 bases and J 2 bases, leaving 11 bases between the germline ends. Germline values: CDR1 LNHDA, CDR2 SQIVND (reference sequence). The CDR3 DNA is TGTGCCAGTACTGGGGACTTTCAAGAGACCCAGTACTTC. It yields the protein CASTGDFQETQYF.

The chain is built from TRBV13 and TRBJ1-2; 11 bases are a match to TRBD1. This CDR3 is 17 amino acids long. Germline V gene data show CDR1 as PRHDT and CDR2 as FYEKMQ (reference sequence). The J segment lost 3 bases and the V segment lost 5 bases, leaving 11 bases of the junction unmatched. The CDR3 loop reads CASSGRTGGEGDYGYTF. CDR3 bases: TGTGCCAGCAGCGGGAGGACAGGGGGCGAGGGAGACTATGGCTACACCTTC.

The J gene is TRBJ2-1, the V gene TRBV14; 14 bases match TRBD2. The J segment lost 7 bases and the V segment lost 4 bases, leaving 6 bases of the junction unmatched. The CDR3 runs 16 residues. Germline loops: CDR1 SGHDN, CDR2 FVKESK. The CDR3 DNA is TGTGCCAGCAGCCGACTAGCGGGAGGGCCGGGGAATGAGCAGTTCTTC. Residues: CASSRLAGGPGNEQFF.

The gene calls are TRBV15 and TRBJ1-2; 9 bases line up with TRBD1. Per germline, CDR1 LNHNV and CDR2 YYDKDF (reference sequence). V dropped 4 bases and J dropped 8; count of bases not matched to a gene: 14. CDR3 length: 16 residues. The CDR3 reads CATSKNRDRAPEGYTF. The CDR3 DNA is TGTGCCACCAGCAAAAACCGGGACAGGGCCCCTGAGGGCTACACCTTC. The full variable domain, its missing parts supplied by reference TRBV15 and TRBJ1-2, is DAMVIQNPRYQVTQFGKPVTLSCSQTLNHNVMYWYQQKSSQAPKLLFHYYDKDFNNEADTPDNFQSRRPNTSFCFLDIRSPGLGDTAMYLCATSKNRDRAPEGYTFGSGTRLTVV.

In nucleotides, the CDR3 is TGTGCCTGGAGTGTTCGGGAGGCACGAGGCAATCAGCCCCAGCATTTT. Its protein is CAWSVREARGNQPQHF. The V call is TRBV30, the J call TRBJ1-5; D call uncertain. This CDR3 has 16 residues. The germline V and J ends were trimmed by 0 bases and 2 bases, with 14 bases remaining between them. Germline assignment: CDR1 GTSNPN and CDR2 SVGIG (reference sequence).

This clone was observed a few times. V and J are TRBV2 and TRBJ1-2; 10 bases map to TRBD1. The V and J ends lost 7 bases and 3 bases, in that order; junction bases with no gene match: 11. CDR1 is SNHLY, CDR2 FYNNEI, per germline. This CDR3 has 16 residues. CDR3: CASTPSGTGAYYGYTF. As DNA, the CDR3 is TGTGCCAGCACCCCATCAGGGACAGGGGCTTACTATGGCTACACCTTC.

The rearrangement links TRBV20-1 to TRBJ1-1; 8 bases map to TRBD1. The CDR3 contains 11 residues. The V gene's germline CDR1 is DFQATT and CDR2 SNEGSKA (reference sequence). V lost 8 bases, J lost 4 bases, and 3 bases stayed unmatched. CDR3 protein: CSHTGGTEAFF. CDR3 bases: TGCAGTCATACAGGGGGCACTGAAGCTTTCTTT.

The chain combines TRBV15 with TRBJ2-1; 7 nucleotides line up with TRBD2. V was clipped by 5 bases and J by 1 base; unmatched bases: 11. Germline V gene sequence: CDR1 LNHNV, CDR2 YYDKDF (reference sequence). CDR3 size: 17 residues. In DNA, the CDR3 is TGTGCCACCAGCGGGTTTAGCGAGGGAGGGTCCTACAATGAGCAGTTCTTC. It translates to CATSGFSEGGSYNEQFF.